Listed below are T cell receptor beta chains from one sample, sequenced in a study of blood T cell repertoires in COVID-19. TCRdb's copy holds only in-frame clones and misses some; the assay was immunoSEQ multiplex PCR. Of 350,000 to 450,000 clones in the sample, more than 85% were seen once. Input material: PBMCs or T cells enriched from blood (not recorded which). Receptors originate from a woman in her forties who had been exposed to COVID-19. Both conserved end residues are trimmed from each CDR3. The D gene is left open where the match is weak.

D	V	length	J	CDR3
TRBD1	TRBV7-3	14	TRBJ2-2	ASSLTGTVNTGELF
-	TRBV12-3/TRBV12-4	11	TRBJ1-5	ASSLEGFQPQH
-	TRBV29-1	11	TRBJ1-4	SYLGGGNEKLF
TRBD2	TRBV15	14	TRBJ2-7	ATSRDYSSGNDEQY
-	TRBV12-5	11	TRBJ2-7	ASGQGSFYEQY
TRBD2	TRBV19	17	TRBJ2-1	ASSIPGLAGGPRPNEQF
TRBD1	TRBV9	12	TRBJ1-6	ASSKRQGNSPLH
-	TRBV6-5	13	TRBJ2-2	ASRYGSSWPGELF
-	TRBV29-1	10	TRBJ2-7	SVEEGQFEQY
-	TRBV30	11	TRBJ1-2	AWSRGTTDGYT